Here is one T cell receptor beta chain with its context. These data come from a study of blood T cell repertoires in COVID-19. In the study overall: The United States, Italy and Spain were the sources of the acute and convalescent COVID-19 samples. From T cells, B-cell-depleted T cells, or PBMCs came the material, which was cDNA or gDNA.

V lost 2 bases, J lost 3 bases, and 5 bases lay in between. This CDR3 comprises 12 residues. The germline gives CDR1 SGHAT, CDR2 FQNNGV. In the authors' workflow: Estimated nucleated cell counts came from reference gene primer amplification. The assay was immunoSEQ multiplex PCR, and TCRdb's table has in-frame clones only and misses some. The DNA was the basis for D and trimming; V, J and clone size are from that table. In the table there are 88,000 or so clones, more than 65% of which are singletons. The specimen sequenced was peripheral blood. This TCR was recovered from an older man with acute or convalescent COVID-19. The chain combines TRBV11-2 with TRBJ2-7; D not resolved. The CDR3 bases are TGTGCCAGCAGCTTACAGAACTACGAGCAGTACTTC. Protein sequence: CASSLQNYEQYF.